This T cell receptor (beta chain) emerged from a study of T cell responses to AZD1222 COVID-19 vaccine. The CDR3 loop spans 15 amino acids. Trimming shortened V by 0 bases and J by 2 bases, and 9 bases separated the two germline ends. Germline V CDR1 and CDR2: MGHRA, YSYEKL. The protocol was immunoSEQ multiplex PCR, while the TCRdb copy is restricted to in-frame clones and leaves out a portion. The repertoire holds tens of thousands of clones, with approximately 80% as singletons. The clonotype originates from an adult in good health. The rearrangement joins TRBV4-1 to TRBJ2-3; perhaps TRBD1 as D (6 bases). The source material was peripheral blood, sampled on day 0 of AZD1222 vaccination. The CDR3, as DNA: TGCGCCAGCAGCCAAGAGGGACACGACACAGATACGCAGTATTTT. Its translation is CASSQEGHDTDTQYF.